This T cell receptor (beta chain) was observed in a study of CD8+ T cells in alopecia areata. Study as a whole: A regimen of oral tofacitinib, 5 to 10 mg twice daily, was given to treated patients. The study gave tofacitinib for 6 to 18 months, then 6 months off drug.

Alopecia areata patients provided lesional scalp punch biopsies and peripheral blood, both collected for the study. RNA extraction and reverse transcription yielded cDNA as sequencing template. The data were produced by immunoSEQ multiplex PCR, yet TCRdb's version contains in-frame clones alone and is incomplete. The sample has about 140,000 clones, about three fifths seen once. Points from the study as a whole: Scalp specimens additionally yield sequences from normal skin's resident alphabeta T cells.

With respect to this clone: The antigen remains unidentified.

CDR1 and CDR2 (germline): SGHRS, YFSETQ. Trimming pared 4 bases from V and 2 bases from J, leaving 10 bases between. This CDR3 is built from 14 residues. This chain uses TRBV5-1 with TRBJ2-1, with a possible D match to TRBD1 (5 bases). This TCR was recovered from a human donor with alopecia areata. The material sequenced was CD4+ T cells sorted from blood, taken at week 0. CDR3 sequence: CASSPYRTYNEQFF. The DNA for the CDR3 is TGCGCCAGCAGCCCGTACAGGACCTACAATGAGCAGTTCTTC.